This T cell receptor (beta chain) stems from a study of blood T cell repertoires in COVID-19. Study summary: COVID-19 samples collected from the United States, Italy and Spain covered acute and convalescent phases. T cells, B-cell-depleted T cells, or PBMCs provided the cDNA or gDNA that served as material.

As originally analysed: How many nucleated cells were present was estimated from reference gene primer amplification. TCRdb's table, derived via immunoSEQ multiplex PCR, lists solely in-frame clones and lacks some. V, J and clone size derive from that table, while D and trimming were established from the DNA sequence. Of about 110,000 clones listed, about nine tenths are singletons. Looked up from germline, CDR1 is SGHAT and CDR2 is FQNNGV. CDR3 length: 14 amino acids. V lost 5 bases and J lost 2; bases outside the gene matches: 4. The sequencing input was peripheral blood. The receptor comes from a human donor in a cohort sampled during active COVID-19. The V and J genes are TRBV11-2 and TRBJ2-7; 9 bases align to TRBD1. Here the CDR3 DNA reads TGTGCCAGCAGCACGCGACAGGGGGCCTACGAGCAGTACTTC. It specifies CASSTRQGAYEQYF.